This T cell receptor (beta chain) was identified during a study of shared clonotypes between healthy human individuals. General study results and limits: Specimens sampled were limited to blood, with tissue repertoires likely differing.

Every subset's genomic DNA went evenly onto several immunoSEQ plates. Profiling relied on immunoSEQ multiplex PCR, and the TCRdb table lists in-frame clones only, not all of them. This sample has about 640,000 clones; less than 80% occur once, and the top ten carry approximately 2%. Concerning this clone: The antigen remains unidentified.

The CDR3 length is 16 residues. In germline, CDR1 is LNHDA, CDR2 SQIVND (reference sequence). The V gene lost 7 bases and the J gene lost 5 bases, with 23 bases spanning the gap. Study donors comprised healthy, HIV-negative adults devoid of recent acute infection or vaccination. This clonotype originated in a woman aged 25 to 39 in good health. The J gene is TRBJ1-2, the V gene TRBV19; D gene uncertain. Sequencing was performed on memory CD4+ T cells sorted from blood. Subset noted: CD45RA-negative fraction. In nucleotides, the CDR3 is TGTGCCAGTACCGATAGGAGTACGGGTTTTGTATATGGCTACACCTTC. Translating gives CASTDRSTGFVYGYTF.